These 27 T cell receptor beta chains share one sample of origin, sequenced in a study of OX40 agonist ivuxolimab in advanced cancers. Generated by immunoSEQ multiplex PCR, the TCRdb table keeps only in-frame clones and is missing some. The sample has 50,000 or so clones; roughly 87% are singletons. The starting material was CD4+ or CD8+ T cells sorted from blood, obtained in a trial of the OX40 agonist ivuxolimab. All receptors derive from an adult with an advanced solid tumor such as melanoma, head and neck, liver or kidney cancer.

The chain links TRBV19 to TRBJ2-1; a weak D match, TRBD2 (6 bases). Per germline, CDR1 LNHDA and CDR2 SQIVND (reference sequence). The CDR3 extends over 14 amino acids. V lost 3 bases to trimming and J lost 1 base, with 7 bases between them. The CDR3 nucleotides are TGTGCCAGTAGTATTCTAGCGTCCTACAATGAGCAGTTCTTC. This sequence encodes CASSILASYNEQFF.

The chain is built from TRBV5-1 and TRBJ2-5; 11 nucleotides line up with TRBD2. The germline V gene has CDR1 SGHRS and CDR2 YFSETQ. V was clipped by 2 bases and J by 7 bases; unmatched bases: 10. There are 16 residues in the CDR3. The CDR3, as DNA: TGCGCCAGCAGCTTAGACCCGGGACTAGCGGCGGGGACCCAGTACTTC. Protein product: CASSLDPGLAAGTQYF.

This clone was observed a single time. The chain joins TRBV27 to TRBJ1-5; D is possibly TRBD1 (6 bases). Germline V CDR1 and CDR2: MNHEY, SMNVEV (reference sequence). The germline V and J ends were trimmed by 1 base and 2 bases, with 9 bases remaining between them. The CDR3 runs 15 residues. CDR3 sequence: CASSLYREGNQPQHF. The DNA of the CDR3 is TGTGCCAGCAGTTTATACAGGGAGGGCAATCAGCCCCAGCATTTT.

The chain links TRBV13 to TRBJ2-3; possible D gene TRBD1, 8 bases. The germline CDR1 and CDR2 sequences are PRHDT and FYEKMQ (reference sequence). The germline V and J ends were trimmed by 5 bases and 4 bases, with 19 bases remaining between them. The CDR3 is made up of 16 amino acids. DNA of the CDR3: TGTGCCAGCAGCGCCCGGACAGGGAGGGTAGCAGATACGCAGTATTTT. Its protein product is CASSARTGRVADTQYF.

The chain couples TRBV6-1 to TRBJ1-1; 8 nucleotides agree with TRBD1. Germline V gene data show CDR1 as MNHNS and CDR2 as SASEGT. V shed 7 bases, J shed 4 bases, and the junction held 8 bases outside the gene matches. CDR3 length: 14 residues. CDR3 sequence: CASTLQGVGTEAFF. The DNA for the CDR3 is TGTGCCAGCACTCTACAGGGGGTAGGCACTGAAGCTTTCTTT.

The chain uses TRBV28 and TRBJ2-7; no definite D call. CDR1 is MDHEN and CDR2 is SYDVKM in the germline V gene. V lost 6 bases and J lost 1, with 10 bases in between. CDR3 length: 13 amino acids. The CDR3 spells CASSLPSSYEQYF. The CDR3, as DNA: TGTGCCAGCAGCCTCCCCAGTTCCTACGAGCAGTACTTC. Based on the CDR3 plus reference TRBV28 and TRBJ2-7, the full variable domain is DVKVTQSSRYLVKRTGEKVFLECVQDMDHENMFWYRQDPGLGLRLIYFSYDVKMKEKGDIPEGYSVSREKKERFSLILESASTNQTSMYLCASSLPSSYEQYFGPGTRLTVT.

J is TRBJ1-4 and V is TRBV28; D not resolved. The CDR3 has 18 residues. The V end was cut by 1 base, the J end by 3 bases, with 18 bases between. CDR1 and CDR2 (germline): MDHEN, SYDVKM. The CDR3 nucleotides are TGTGCCAGCAGTTTATTGGTGATGTGGGCCGCTCCTAATGAAAAACTGTTTTTT. It encodes CASSLLVMWAAPNEKLFF. The full variable domain, with the rest looked up from reference TRBV28 and TRBJ1-4, is DVKVTQSSRYLVKRTGEKVFLECVQDMDHENMFWYRQDPGLGLRLIYFSYDVKMKEKGDIPEGYSVSREKKERFSLILESASTNQTSMYLCASSLLVMWAAPNEKLFFGSGTQLSVL.

J is TRBJ1-5 and V is TRBV7-2; D is undetermined. V lost 5 bases to trimming and J lost 7 bases, with 9 bases between them. Per the germline V gene, CDR1 is SGHTA and CDR2 is FQGNSA. The CDR3 is 12 amino acids. CDR3 coding DNA: TGTGCCAGCAGCCCATTTGGGCAGCCCCAGCATTTT. Translating it yields CASSPFGQPQHF.

DNA of the CDR3: TGTGCCAGCAGCTTAGCGCATTCTAGCGGGAGAGGAACCGGGGAGCTGTTTTTT. It specifies CASSLAHSSGRGTGELFF. The chain has TRBV7-6 and TRBJ2-2, with 10 positions matching TRBD2. V lost 0 bases and J lost 5; bases outside the gene matches: 9. CDR3 length equals 18 residues. CDR1 and CDR2 from the germline V gene are SGHVS and FNYEAQ.

This clone was picked up one time. The chain employs TRBV11-3 and TRBJ2-5, with a tentative D call TRBD2 (5 bases). Germline V gene data show CDR1 as SGHNT and CDR2 as YENEEA. The CDR3 totals 13 residues. Trimming pared 5 bases from V and 2 bases from J, leaving 9 bases between. The chain's CDR3 is CASSQKRQETQYF. The CDR3 bases are TGTGCCAGCAGCCAGAAGCGGCAAGAGACCCAGTACTTC.

V gene TRBV28 combines with J gene TRBJ2-2, with D perhaps matching TRBD1 (5 bases). Trimming cost V 8 bases and J 3 bases, with 7 bases left between them. Germline lookup yields CDR1 MDHEN and CDR2 SYDVKM. The CDR3 spans 12 residues. CDR3 nucleotide sequence: TGTGCCAGCGTGACAGACACCGGGGAGCTGTTTTTT. Protein product: CASVTDTGELFF.

The rearrangement links TRBV5-6 to TRBJ2-3; 10 nucleotides agree with TRBD2. Germline V lookup: CDR1 SGHDT, CDR2 YYEEEE. The V gene end was trimmed by 4 bases and the J gene end by 3 bases; junction bases not matched to a gene: 8. This CDR3 region has 16 residues. CDR3 sequence (DNA): TGTGCCAGCAGCCCCCAAGCTAGCGGGAGAACAGATACGCAGTATTTT. It is translated as CASSPQASGRTDTQYF.

The J gene is TRBJ1-4, the V gene TRBV15; 7 bases align to TRBD1. Trimming cost V 0 bases and J 8 bases; bases outside gene matches: 6. Germline CDR1 and CDR2: LNHNV and YYDKDF (reference sequence). This CDR3 has 15 amino acids. The CDR3 loop reads CATSRDMTGREKLFF. CDR3 DNA sequence: TGTGCCACCAGCAGAGATATGACAGGGCGAGAAAAACTGTTTTTT.

This chain joins TRBV5-8 and TRBJ2-7, with 7 nucleotides matching TRBD1. CDR1 and CDR2 from the germline V gene are SGHTS and YDEGEE. J lost 2 bases, V lost 4 bases, and 6 bases had no gene match. This CDR3 contains 14 residues. The CDR3 region has the DNA TGTGCCAGCAGCCCAATGGGACAGACCTACGAGCAGTACTTC. As protein: CASSPMGQTYEQYF.

The chain recombines TRBV11-2 with TRBJ2-4; D is unclear. Germline CDR1 is SGHAT and CDR2 is FQNNGV. V was clipped by 3 bases and J by 3 bases, with 9 bases between them. The CDR3 extends over 14 amino acids. In DNA, the CDR3 is TGTGCCAGCAGCTTTTCTCACGGCAAAAACATTCAGTACTTC. It specifies CASSFSHGKNIQYF. Using reference TRBV11-2 and TRBJ2-4 for the parts outside the CDR3, the full variable domain is EAGVAQSPRYKIIEKRQSVAFWCNPISGHATLYWYQQILGQGPKLLIQFQNNGVVDDSQLPKDRFSAERLKGVDSTLKIQPAKLEDSAVYLCASSFSHGKNIQYFGAGTRLSVL.

This clone turned up a few times. The chain uses TRBV30 and TRBJ1-5; no clear D. Between the trimmed V and J ends, which lost 2 bases and 0 bases, there was a span of 8 bases. Looked up from germline, CDR1 is GTSNPN and CDR2 is SVGIG (reference sequence). The CDR3 contains 14 residues. The CDR3 coding sequence is TGTGCCTGGAGTCGAACCCATAGCAATCAGCCCCAGCATTTT. It codes for CAWSRTHSNQPQHF.

The V gene is TRBV6-1, the J gene TRBJ1-5; TRBD1 is a possible D gene (5 bases). Trimming removed 2 bases from V and 3 bases from J, with 14 bases in between. This CDR3 has 16 residues. Germline CDR1 reads MNHNS; CDR2 reads SASEGT. CDR3 DNA: TGTGCCAGCAGTGAATGGAAGGGGAGTGACAATCAGCCCCAGCATTTT. Amino acid sequence: CASSEWKGSDNQPQHF.

The gene calls are TRBV6-1 and TRBJ1-5, with a weak D call TRBD1 (5 bases). Germline V gene data show CDR1 as MNHNS and CDR2 as SASEGT. The CDR3 spans 14 residues. Trimming pared 7 bases from V and 4 bases from J, leaving 14 bases between. CDR3 nucleotides: TGTGCCAGCAAGACGGGACGGTTTAATCAGCCCCAGCATTTT. This translates into CASKTGRFNQPQHF.

The chain employs TRBV14 and TRBJ2-3; unclear D gene. V was trimmed by 6 bases and J by 2 bases, leaving 6 bases between them. Germline V gives CDR1 SGHDN, CDR2 FVKESK. CDR3 length: 12 residues. The CDR3 spells CASSTFTDTQYF. Here the CDR3 DNA reads TGTGCCAGCAGTACATTCACAGATACGCAGTATTTT.

To note about this clone: A read error may produce the germline difference seen at one junction end. The chain combines TRBV7-7 with TRBJ2-1; 11 bases are shared with TRBD2. The CDR3 length is 16 residues. In germline, CDR1 is SSHAT, CDR2 FNYEAQ (reference sequence). CDR3 sequence: CASSLAQLAGVNEQFF. The CDR3 DNA sequence: TGTGCTAGCAGCTTAGCTCAACTAGCGGGAGTCAATGAGCAGTTCTTC.

The chain employs TRBV25-1 and TRBJ2-7; no firm D call. The CDR3 is made up of 14 amino acids. Germline assignment: CDR1 MGHDK and CDR2 SYGVNS. V was cut by 1 base and J by 5 bases, with 12 bases left in between. The CDR3 DNA sequence: TGTGCCAGCAGTGAATTTCAAGGGATAGACGAGCAGTACTTC. This sequence encodes CASSEFQGIDEQYF.

V is TRBV19 and J is TRBJ2-3, with D uncertain. The ends were cut back, 7 bases at V and 0 bases at J, with 11 bases in the middle. The germline gives CDR1 LNHDA, CDR2 SQIVND (reference sequence). This CDR3 is 14 amino acids long. The CDR3 DNA reads TGTGCCAGTAAACCCAGCCTCAGCACAGATACGCAGTATTTT. Amino acids: CASKPSLSTDTQYF.

The chain employs TRBV27 and TRBJ1-1; D is uncertain. Germline CDR1 is MNHEY and CDR2 is SMNVEV (reference sequence). There are 14 residues in the CDR3. V was clipped by 5 bases and J by 3 bases, with 13 bases between them. The CDR3: CASSGRTRHTEAFF. CDR3 DNA sequence: TGTGCCAGCAGTGGACGTACGCGGCACACTGAAGCTTTCTTT.

The chain joins TRBV28 to TRBJ2-3; D call uncertain. The germline V and J ends were trimmed by 3 bases and 4 bases, with 8 bases remaining between them. Germline values: CDR1 MDHEN, CDR2 SYDVKM. This CDR3 is 13 amino acids long. The CDR3 DNA reads TGTGCCAGCAGTTTTTGGTCCTCAGATACGCAGTATTTT. Protein product: CASSFWSSDTQYF.

The J gene is TRBJ2-5, the V gene TRBV5-4, with 13 bases identical to TRBD2. The assigned J gene may be wrong: the sequence end matches TRBJ2-7 better. This CDR3 is built from 14 residues. Germline V gene sequence: CDR1 SGHNT, CDR2 YYREEE (reference sequence). Here the CDR3 reads CASSSRTSGSEQYF. The CDR3 bases are TGTGCCAGCAGCTCCCGGACTAGCGGGAGCGAGCAGTACTTC.

V usage is TRBV28 and J usage is TRBJ2-1, with TRBD1 matching over 11 bases. V lost 2 bases, J lost 4 bases, and 4 bases stayed unmatched. Germline lookup yields CDR1 MDHEN and CDR2 SYDVKM. The CDR3 sequence is 16 residues long. CDR3 region: CASSLRGTGGYNEQFF. The CDR3 DNA reads as TGTGCCAGCAGTTTAAGGGGGACAGGGGGATACAATGAGCAGTTCTTC. Full variable domain (remainder filled in from reference TRBV28 and TRBJ2-1): DVKVTQSSRYLVKRTGEKVFLECVQDMDHENMFWYRQDPGLGLRLIYFSYDVKMKEKGDIPEGYSVSREKKERFSLILESASTNQTSMYLCASSLRGTGGYNEQFFGPGTRLTVL.

This clone has just a few counts. The chain is built from TRBV2 and TRBJ1-5, with D hard to call. This CDR3 is built from 12 residues. From germline, CDR1 is SNHLY and CDR2 FYNNEI. Trimming took off 6 bases at V and 7 bases at J, with 10 bases between the two ends. CDR3 bases: TGTGCCAGCAGCGACGAAGTCCAGCCCCAGCATTTT. Translated: CASSDEVQPQHF.